This T cell receptor beta chain appears in the sequencing data of a study of T cell repertoires in cytomegalovirus infection. Study-wide background: TCR beta signatures that were public indicated CMV infection and matching HLA type. Notes on the study in general: Ex vivo, HLA-C-restricted CMV-specific TCR beta clonotypes prevailed over the rest of the response.

TCRdb called the reads again in MiXCR, with one record for every CDR3 protein. Here the sample spans around 120,000 distinct CDR3 sequences, roughly 9% being singletons. This clonotype occurred a few times. Antigen: not known. The CDR3 sequence is 16 residues long. CDR1 and CDR2 from the germline V gene are MDHEN and SYDVKM. V lost 5 bases to trimming and J lost 0 bases, with 14 bases between them. J is TRBJ1-5 and V is TRBV28; no clear D. This sequence originates from a human donor in good health (CMV status not recorded). Some clones in this sample may be carry-over from other donors' samples. The sequenced material came from PBMCs. The CDR3 nucleotides are TGTGCCAGCAGTCCCTGGACGGTGAATAGCAATCAGCCCCAGCATTTT. Its protein product is CASSPWTVNSNQPQHF.